This TCR beta chain came from a study of metastatic and nonmetastatic thyroid tumors. The wider study: It was across blood and tumor or nodule tissue from malignant and benign thyroid patients that repertoires were compared.

TCRdb re-analyzed the PCR reads through MiXCR. The data show 45,000 to 65,000 clones, 20% seen once. Findings and caveats of the study: It was reported that TCR beta diversity was significantly higher in malignant thyroid tumors than benign nodules, in blood and tumor.

This CDR3 spans 16 amino acids. The germline V gene has CDR1 MNHNY and CDR2 SVGAGI (reference sequence). V shed 0 bases and J shed 4 bases, with 13 bases lying between them. This clone was detected only a few times. The antigen remains unidentified. Each patient came to thyroid surgery without any prior treatment (of any kind). The sequence came from a female donor with papillary thyroid cancer or a benign thyroid nodule (not recorded which). Some clones in this sample may be carry-over from other donors' samples. The chain couples TRBV6-6 to TRBJ1-5, with no clear D. The sample consisted of blood. As DNA, the CDR3 is TGTGCCAGCAGTTACTCTGGCATGGGCCGTAATCAGCCCCAGCATTTT. It is translated as CASSYSGMGRNQPQHF.